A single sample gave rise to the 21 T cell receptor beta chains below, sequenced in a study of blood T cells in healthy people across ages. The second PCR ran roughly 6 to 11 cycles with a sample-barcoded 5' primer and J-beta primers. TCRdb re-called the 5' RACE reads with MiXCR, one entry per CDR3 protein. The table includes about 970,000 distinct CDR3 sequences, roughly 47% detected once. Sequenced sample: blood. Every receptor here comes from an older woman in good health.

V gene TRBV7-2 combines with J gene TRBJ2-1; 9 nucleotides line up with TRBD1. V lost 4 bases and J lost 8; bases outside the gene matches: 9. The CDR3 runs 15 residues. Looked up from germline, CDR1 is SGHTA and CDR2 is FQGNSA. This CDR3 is CASSSVGDRVYEQFF. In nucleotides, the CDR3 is TGTGCCAGCAGCTCGGTGGGGGACAGGGTCTATGAGCAGTTCTTC.

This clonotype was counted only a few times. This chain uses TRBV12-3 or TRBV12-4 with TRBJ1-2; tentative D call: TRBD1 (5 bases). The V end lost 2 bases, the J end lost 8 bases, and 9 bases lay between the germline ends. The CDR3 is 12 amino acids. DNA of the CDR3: TGTGCCAGCAGTTTAAGGGGTAGCGGCTACACCTTC. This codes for CASSLRGSGYTF.

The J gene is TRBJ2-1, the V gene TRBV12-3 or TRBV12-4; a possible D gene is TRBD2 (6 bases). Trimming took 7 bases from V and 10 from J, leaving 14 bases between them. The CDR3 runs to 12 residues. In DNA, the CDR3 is TGTGCCAGCACCCTCGGGGGTCGGGAGCAGTTCTTC. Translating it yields CASTLGGREQFF.

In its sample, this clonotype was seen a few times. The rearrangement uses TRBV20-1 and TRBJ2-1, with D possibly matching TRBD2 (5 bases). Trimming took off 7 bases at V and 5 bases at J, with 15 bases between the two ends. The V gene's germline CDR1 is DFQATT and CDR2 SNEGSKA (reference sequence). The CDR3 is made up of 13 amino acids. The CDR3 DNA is TGCAGTGGGCTTGAGGGCCCGCACAATGAGCAGTTCTTC. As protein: CSGLEGPHNEQFF.

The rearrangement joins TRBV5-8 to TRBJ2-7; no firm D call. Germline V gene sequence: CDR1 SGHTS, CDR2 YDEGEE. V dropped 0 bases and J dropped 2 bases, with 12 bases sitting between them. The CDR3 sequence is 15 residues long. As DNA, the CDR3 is TGTGCCAGCAGCTTGGAGGTCGGCGGTCCCTACGAGCAGTACTTC. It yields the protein CASSLEVGGPYEQYF.

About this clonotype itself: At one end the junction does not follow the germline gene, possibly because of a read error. The DNA for the CDR3 is TGTGCCAGCAGCCGGGAGATATCCTACGATGAGCAGTTCTTC. This sequence encodes CASSREISYDEQFF. The chain joins TRBV14 to TRBJ2-1; D is possibly TRBD2 (5 bases). The CDR3 is made up of 14 amino acids. CDR1 is SGHDN and CDR2 is FVKESK in the germline V gene. Based on the CDR3 plus reference TRBV14 and TRBJ2-1, the full variable domain is EAGVTQFPSHSVIEKGQTVTLRCDPISGHDNLYWYRRVMGKEIKFLLHFVKESKQDESGMPNNRFLAERTGGTYSTLKVQPAELEDSGVYFCASSREISYDEQFFGPGTRLTVL.

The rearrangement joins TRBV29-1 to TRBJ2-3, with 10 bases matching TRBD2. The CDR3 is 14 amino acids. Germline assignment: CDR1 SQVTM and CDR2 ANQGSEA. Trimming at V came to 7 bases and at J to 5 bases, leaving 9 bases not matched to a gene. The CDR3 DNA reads TGCAGCGCCGACCCTAGCGGGAGTCAAGATACGCAGTATTTT. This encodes CSADPSGSQDTQYF.

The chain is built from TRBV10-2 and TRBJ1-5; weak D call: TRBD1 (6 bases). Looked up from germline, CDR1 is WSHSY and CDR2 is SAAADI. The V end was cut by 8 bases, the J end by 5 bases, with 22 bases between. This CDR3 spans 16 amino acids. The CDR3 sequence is CASAPVKTGWHQPQHF. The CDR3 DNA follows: TGCGCCAGCGCACCTGTGAAGACAGGCTGGCATCAGCCCCAGCATTTT.

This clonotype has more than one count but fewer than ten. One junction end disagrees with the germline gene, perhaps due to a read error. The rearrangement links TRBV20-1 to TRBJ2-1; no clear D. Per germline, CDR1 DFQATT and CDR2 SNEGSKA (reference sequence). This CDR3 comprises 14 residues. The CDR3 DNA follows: TGCAGTGCTCCCCGACCCCCGTCCTACAATGAGCAGTTCTTT. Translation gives CSAPRPPSYNEQFF.

CDR3 region: CASSPHTYQETQYF. The CDR3 DNA follows: TGTGCCAGCAGTCCCCACACTTATCAAGAGACCCAGTACTTC. The chain has TRBV6-2 or TRBV6-3 and TRBJ2-5; no reliable D call. The CDR3 consists of 14 residues. Germline-derived CDR1 and CDR2 are MNHEY and SVGEGT. The V end lost 5 bases, the J end lost 2 bases, and 12 bases lay between the germline ends.

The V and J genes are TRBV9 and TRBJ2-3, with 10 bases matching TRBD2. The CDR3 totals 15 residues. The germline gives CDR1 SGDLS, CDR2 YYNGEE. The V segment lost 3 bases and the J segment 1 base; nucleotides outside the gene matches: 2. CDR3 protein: CASSEGTSGTDTQYF. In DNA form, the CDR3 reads TGTGCCAGCAGCGAGGGGACTAGCGGCACAGATACGCAGTATTTT.

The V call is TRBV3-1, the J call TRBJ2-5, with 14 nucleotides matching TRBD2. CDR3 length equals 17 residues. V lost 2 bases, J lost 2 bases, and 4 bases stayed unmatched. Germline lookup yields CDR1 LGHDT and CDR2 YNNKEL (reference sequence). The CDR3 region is CASSQRTSGRPQETQYF. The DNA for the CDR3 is TGTGCCAGCAGCCAACGGACTAGCGGGAGGCCTCAAGAGACCCAGTACTTC.

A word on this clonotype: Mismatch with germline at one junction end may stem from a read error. In DNA form, the CDR3 reads TGCACCAGCAGCACCCCAGGCGCGAGCAATGAAAAACTGTTTTTT. It codes for CTSSTPGASNEKLFF. This rearrangement joins TRBV4-1 to TRBJ1-4, with D unresolved. The germline V gene encodes CDR1 MGHRA and CDR2 YSYEKL. The CDR3 covers 15 residues.

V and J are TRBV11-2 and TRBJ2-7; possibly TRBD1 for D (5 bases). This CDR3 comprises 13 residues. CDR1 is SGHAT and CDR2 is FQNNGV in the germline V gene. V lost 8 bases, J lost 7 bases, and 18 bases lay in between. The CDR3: CASAQGVPVEQYF. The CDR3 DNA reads TGTGCCAGCGCTCAAGGGGTTCCGGTGGAGCAGTACTTC.

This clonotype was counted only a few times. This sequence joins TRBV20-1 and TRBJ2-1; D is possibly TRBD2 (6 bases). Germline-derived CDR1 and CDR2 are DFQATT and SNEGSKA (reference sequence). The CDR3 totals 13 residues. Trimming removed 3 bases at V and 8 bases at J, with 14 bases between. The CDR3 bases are TGCAGTGCTAGGCTGGGCGGGGTCCATGAGCAGTTCTTC. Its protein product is CSARLGGVHEQFF.

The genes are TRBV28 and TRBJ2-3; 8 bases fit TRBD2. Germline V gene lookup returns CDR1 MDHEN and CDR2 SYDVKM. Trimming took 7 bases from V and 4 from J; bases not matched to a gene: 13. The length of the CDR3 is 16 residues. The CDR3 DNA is TGTGCCAGCAAAAACGTGCAAGCGGGAGTGTCAGATACGCAGTATTTT. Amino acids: CASKNVQAGVSDTQYF.

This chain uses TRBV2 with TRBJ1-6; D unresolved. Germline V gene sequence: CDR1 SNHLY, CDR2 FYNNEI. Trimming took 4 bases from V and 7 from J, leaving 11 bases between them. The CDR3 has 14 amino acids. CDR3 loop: CASSVSGPNSPLHF. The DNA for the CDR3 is TGTGCCAGCAGTGTTTCAGGTCCGAATTCACCCCTCCACTTT.

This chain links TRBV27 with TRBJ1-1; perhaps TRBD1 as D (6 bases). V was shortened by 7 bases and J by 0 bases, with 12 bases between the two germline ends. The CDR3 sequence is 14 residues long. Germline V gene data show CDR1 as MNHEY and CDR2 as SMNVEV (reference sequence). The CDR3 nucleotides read TGTGCCAGCACCGAAGGGGGGATGAACACTGAAGCTTTCTTT. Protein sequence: CASTEGGMNTEAFF.

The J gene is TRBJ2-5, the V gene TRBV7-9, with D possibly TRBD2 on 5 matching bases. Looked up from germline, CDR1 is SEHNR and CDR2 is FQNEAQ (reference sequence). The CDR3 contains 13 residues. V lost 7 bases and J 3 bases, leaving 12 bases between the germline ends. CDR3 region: CASTTPGKETQYF. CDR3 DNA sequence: TGTGCCAGCACCACACCGGGGAAAGAGACCCAGTACTTC.

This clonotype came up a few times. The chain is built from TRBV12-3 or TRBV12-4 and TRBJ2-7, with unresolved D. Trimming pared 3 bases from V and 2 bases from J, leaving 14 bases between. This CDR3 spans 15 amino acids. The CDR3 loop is CASSFMGPHPYEQYF. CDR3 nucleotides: TGTGCCAGCAGTTTTATGGGTCCCCATCCCTACGAGCAGTACTTC.

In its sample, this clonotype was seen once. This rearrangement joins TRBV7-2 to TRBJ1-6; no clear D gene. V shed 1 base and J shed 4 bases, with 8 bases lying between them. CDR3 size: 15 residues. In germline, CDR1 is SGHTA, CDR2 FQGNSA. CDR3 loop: CASSLGGEYNSPLHF. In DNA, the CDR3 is TGTGCCAGCAGCTTAGGTGGGGAATATAATTCACCCCTCCACTTT.